A selection of T cell receptor beta chains follows, all from one sample in a study of blood T cell repertoires in COVID-19. TCRdb keeps only in-frame clones here, not all; method: immunoSEQ multiplex PCR. Of 85,000 to 130,000 clones listed, 84% were seen once; the top ten hold 11% to 15%. The sample comprised peripheral blood. The receptors shown here come from a woman in her fifties or sixties with acute or convalescent COVID-19. Both conserved end residues are part of each CDR3. D genes are given only for firm matches. Clone sizes are given selectively: once, few, many, or a class where the clone is expanded.

j_gene: TRBJ2-5; v_gene: TRBV3-1/TRBV3-2; d_gene: .; abundance: .; CDR3aa: CASSQVQLAPTQYF; CDR3nt: TGTGCCAGCAGCCAAGTCCAGCTAGCGCCAACCCAGTACTTC
j_gene: TRBJ2-2; v_gene: TRBV10-3; d_gene: .; abundance: .; CDR3aa: CAISEQNYPSATGELFF; CDR3nt: TGTGCCATCAGTGAACAAAACTACCCTAGCGCCACCGGGGAGCTGTTTTTT
j_gene: TRBJ2-1; v_gene: TRBV7-3; d_gene: TRBD2; abundance: once; CDR3aa: CASSLTAGGFGNEQFF; CDR3nt: TGTGCCAGCAGCTTAACGGCGGGAGGATTTGGAAATGAGCAGTTCTTC
j_gene: TRBJ2-7; v_gene: TRBV6-6; d_gene: .; abundance: few; CDR3aa: CASSPPGYEQYF; CDR3nt: TGTGCCAGCAGCCCCCCGGGGTACGAGCAGTACTTC
j_gene: TRBJ2-2; v_gene: TRBV19; d_gene: TRBD2; abundance: .; CDR3aa: CASSILGTGTSGGSNTGELFF; CDR3nt: TGTGCCAGTAGTATACTGGGGACCGGGACTAGCGGGGGGTCCAACACCGGGGAGCTGTTTTTT
j_gene: TRBJ1-6; v_gene: TRBV6-2/TRBV6-3; d_gene: TRBD1; abundance: .; CDR3aa: CASSGTVRGSPLHF; CDR3nt: TGTGCCAGCAGTGGGACAGTTCGGGGTTCACCCCTCCACTTT
j_gene: TRBJ1-1; v_gene: TRBV19; d_gene: .; abundance: .; CDR3aa: CASSIDLLGGYTEAFF; CDR3nt: TGTGCCAGTAGTATAGATCTTCTCGGGGGGTACACTGAAGCTTTCTTT
j_gene: TRBJ2-3; v_gene: TRBV6-4; d_gene: TRBD2; abundance: .; CDR3aa: CASRVVAGATDTQYF; CDR3nt: TGTGCCAGCAGAGTGGTAGCGGGGGCCACAGATACGCAGTATTTT
j_gene: TRBJ1-3; v_gene: TRBV19; d_gene: .; abundance: .; CDR3aa: CASSIQQGYSGNTIYF; CDR3nt: TGTGCCAGTAGTATTCAGCAGGGATACTCTGGAAACACCATATATTTT
j_gene: TRBJ1-3; v_gene: TRBV5-1; d_gene: .; abundance: .; CDR3aa: CASSSAGTGNTIYF; CDR3nt: TGCGCCAGCAGCTCTGCAGGGACTGGAAACACCATATATTTT
j_gene: TRBJ1-2; v_gene: TRBV9; d_gene: TRBD1; abundance: .; CDR3aa: CASSTRQGRDGYTF; CDR3nt: TGTGCCAGCAGCACCCGACAGGGTAGGGATGGCTACACCTTC
j_gene: TRBJ1-5; v_gene: TRBV15; d_gene: TRBD1; abundance: .; CDR3aa: CATSRGGRQGNQPQHF; CDR3nt: TGTGCCACCAGCAGAGGGGGTAGACAGGGAAATCAGCCCCAGCATTTT
j_gene: TRBJ2-1; v_gene: TRBV9; d_gene: TRBD1; abundance: .; CDR3aa: CASSEGQGVSRNEQFF; CDR3nt: TGTGCCAGCAGTGAGGGACAGGGGGTTTCTCGGAATGAGCAGTTCTTC
j_gene: TRBJ2-1; v_gene: TRBV9; d_gene: .; abundance: .; CDR3aa: CASSVGSNSDYNEQFF; CDR3nt: TGTGCCAGCAGCGTAGGGTCGAATAGCGATTACAATGAGCAGTTCTTC
j_gene: TRBJ2-1; v_gene: TRBV6-5; d_gene: .; abundance: .; CDR3aa: CASRQDPSSYNEQFF; CDR3nt: TGTGCCAGCAGACAGGACCCAAGCTCCTACAATGAGCAGTTCTTC
j_gene: TRBJ2-5; v_gene: TRBV25-1; d_gene: .; abundance: .; CDR3aa: CASSEPSAARETQYF; CDR3nt: TGTGCCAGCAGTGAACCTAGCGCGGCTCGGGAGACCCAGTACTTC
j_gene: TRBJ2-2; v_gene: TRBV6-4; d_gene: .; abundance: .; CDR3aa: CASSRHLQTNTGELFF; CDR3nt: TGTGCCAGCAGTCGACACCTACAGACGAACACCGGGGAGCTGTTTTTT
j_gene: TRBJ1-1; v_gene: TRBV28; d_gene: .; abundance: .; CDR3aa: CASTIQGLHTEAFF; CDR3nt: TGTGCCAGCACGATTCAGGGGCTGCACACTGAAGCTTTCTTT
j_gene: TRBJ1-6; v_gene: TRBV24-1; d_gene: TRBD1; abundance: .; CDR3aa: CATSDSTGTGGAYNSPLHF; CDR3nt: TGTGCCACCAGTGACTCGACCGGGACAGGGGGCGCGTATAATTCACCCCTCCACTTT
j_gene: TRBJ2-5; v_gene: TRBV19; d_gene: TRBD2; abundance: .; CDR3aa: CASSISTSGQETQYF; CDR3nt: TGTGCCAGTAGTATCTCGACTAGCGGCCAAGAGACCCAGTACTTC